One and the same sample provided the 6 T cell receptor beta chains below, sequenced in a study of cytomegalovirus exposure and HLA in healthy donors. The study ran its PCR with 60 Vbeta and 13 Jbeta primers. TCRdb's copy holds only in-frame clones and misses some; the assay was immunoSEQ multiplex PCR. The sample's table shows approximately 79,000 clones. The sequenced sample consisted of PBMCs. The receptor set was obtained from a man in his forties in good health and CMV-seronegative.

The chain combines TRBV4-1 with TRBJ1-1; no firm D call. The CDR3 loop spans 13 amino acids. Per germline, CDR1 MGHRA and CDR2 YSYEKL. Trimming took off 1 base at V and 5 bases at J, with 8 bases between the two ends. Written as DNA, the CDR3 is TGCGCCAGCAGCCAAGCTAGCGTTACTGAAGCTTTCTTT. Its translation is CASSQASVTEAFF.

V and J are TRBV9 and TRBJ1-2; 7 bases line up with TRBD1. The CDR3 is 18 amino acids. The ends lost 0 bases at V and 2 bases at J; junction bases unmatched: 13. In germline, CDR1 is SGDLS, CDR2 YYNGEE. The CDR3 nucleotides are TGTGCCAGCAGCGTAGTGGGACAGTACGTAACTTCAAACTATGGCTACACCTTC. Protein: CASSVVGQYVTSNYGYTF.

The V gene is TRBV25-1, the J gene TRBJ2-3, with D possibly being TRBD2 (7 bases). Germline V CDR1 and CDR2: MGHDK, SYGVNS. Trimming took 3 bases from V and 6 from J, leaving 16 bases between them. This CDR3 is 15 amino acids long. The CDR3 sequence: CASSDPSGGGDTQYF. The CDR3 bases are TGTGCCAGCAGTGACCCTAGCGGAGGGGGGGATACGCAGTATTTT.

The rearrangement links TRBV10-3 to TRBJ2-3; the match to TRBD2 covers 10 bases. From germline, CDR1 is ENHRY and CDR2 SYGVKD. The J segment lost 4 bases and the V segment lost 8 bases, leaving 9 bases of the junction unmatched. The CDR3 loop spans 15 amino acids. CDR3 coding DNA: TGTGCCATCCGTCGGGCTAGCGGGAGCTCAGATACGCAGTATTTT. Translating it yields CAIRRASGSSDTQYF.

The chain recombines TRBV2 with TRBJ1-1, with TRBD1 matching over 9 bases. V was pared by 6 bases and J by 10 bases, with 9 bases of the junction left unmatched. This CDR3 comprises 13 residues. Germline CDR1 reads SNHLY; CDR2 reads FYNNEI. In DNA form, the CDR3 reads TGTGCCAGCAGAATTACAGGGGGCTCGGGAGCTTTCTTT. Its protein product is CASRITGGSGAFF.

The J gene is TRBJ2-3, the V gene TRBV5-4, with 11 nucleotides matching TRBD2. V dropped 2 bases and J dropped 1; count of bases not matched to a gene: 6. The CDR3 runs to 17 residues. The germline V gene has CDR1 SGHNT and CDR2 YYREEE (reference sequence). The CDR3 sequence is CASSFYLAGGGTDTQYF. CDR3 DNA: TGTGCCAGCAGCTTTTACCTAGCGGGGGGTGGCACAGATACGCAGTATTTT.